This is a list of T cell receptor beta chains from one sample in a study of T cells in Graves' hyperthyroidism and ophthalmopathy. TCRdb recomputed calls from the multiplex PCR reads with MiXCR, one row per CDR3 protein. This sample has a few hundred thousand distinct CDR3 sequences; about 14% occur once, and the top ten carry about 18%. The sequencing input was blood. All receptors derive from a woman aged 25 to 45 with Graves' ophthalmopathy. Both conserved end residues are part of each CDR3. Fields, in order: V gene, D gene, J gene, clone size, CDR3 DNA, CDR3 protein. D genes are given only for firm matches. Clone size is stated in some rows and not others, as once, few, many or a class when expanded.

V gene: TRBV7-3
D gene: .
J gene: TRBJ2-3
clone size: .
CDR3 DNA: TGTGCCAGCGCTCGGGGGGCGAGCACAGATACGCAGTATTTT
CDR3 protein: CASARGASTDTQYF

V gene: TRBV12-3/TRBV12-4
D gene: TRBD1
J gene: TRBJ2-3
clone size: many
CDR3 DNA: TGTGCCAGCAGTTTTGGGACAGGCACAGATACGCAGTATTTT
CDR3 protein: CASSFGTGTDTQYF

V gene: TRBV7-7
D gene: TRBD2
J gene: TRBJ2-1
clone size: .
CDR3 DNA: TGTGCTAGCAGCTTATCTACTAGCGGGGGATTGCAGTTCTTC
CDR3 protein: CASSLSTSGGLQFF

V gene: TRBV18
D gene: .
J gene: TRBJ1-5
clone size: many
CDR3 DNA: TGTGCCAGCTCACCGAGGGGTGGACAGCCCCAGCATTTT
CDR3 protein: CASSPRGGQPQHF

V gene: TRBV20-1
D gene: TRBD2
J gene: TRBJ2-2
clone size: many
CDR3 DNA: TGCAGTGCTAGCGGGGGGGCGGGAACCGGGGAGCTGTTTTTT
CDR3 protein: CSASGGAGTGELFF

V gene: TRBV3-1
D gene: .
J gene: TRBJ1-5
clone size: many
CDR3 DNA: TGTGCCAGCAGCCAAGATTCGATGGGTGGGAGCAATCAGCCCCAGCATTTT
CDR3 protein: CASSQDSMGGSNQPQHF

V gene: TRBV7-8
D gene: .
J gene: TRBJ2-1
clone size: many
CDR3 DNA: TGTGCCAGCAGCTTAGTCGGGCTCCTGTACAATGAGCAGTTCTTC
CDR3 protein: CASSLVGLLYNEQFF

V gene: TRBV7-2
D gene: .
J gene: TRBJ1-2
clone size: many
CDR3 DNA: TGTGCCAGCAGCTGGGTTACAGGCTATGGCTACACCTTC
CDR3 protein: CASSWVTGYGYTF

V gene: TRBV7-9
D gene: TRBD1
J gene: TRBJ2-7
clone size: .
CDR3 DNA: TGTGCCAGCAGCCCTTCAGGGGGAATATACGAGCAGTGCTTC
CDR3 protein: CASSPSGGIYEQCF

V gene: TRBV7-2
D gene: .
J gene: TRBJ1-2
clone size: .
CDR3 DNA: TGTGCCAGCAGCTTAAATAAGGGGGGGAACTATGGCTACACCTTC
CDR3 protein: CASSLNKGGNYGYTF

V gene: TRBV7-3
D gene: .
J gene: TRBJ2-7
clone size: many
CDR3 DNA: TGTGCCAGCAGCCAAATTGGGGGCCGCGAGCAGTACTTC
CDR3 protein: CASSQIGGREQYF

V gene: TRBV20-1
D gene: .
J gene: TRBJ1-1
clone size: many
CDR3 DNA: TGCAGTGCTAGGGACAGTAACACTGAAGCTTTCTTT
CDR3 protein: CSARDSNTEAFF

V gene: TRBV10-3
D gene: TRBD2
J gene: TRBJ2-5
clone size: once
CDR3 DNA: TGTGCCATCAGTACACTAGCGGGGGGGCGGGGGGAGACCCAGTACTTC
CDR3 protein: CAISTLAGGRGETQYF

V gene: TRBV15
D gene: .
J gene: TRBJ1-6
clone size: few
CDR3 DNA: TGTGCCACCAGCAGAGGCCCGGGTGTAGGATCACCCCTCCACTTT
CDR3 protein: CATSRGPGVGSPLHF

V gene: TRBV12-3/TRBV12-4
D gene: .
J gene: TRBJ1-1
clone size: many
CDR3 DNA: TGTGCCAGCAGTTTAGGTGATGAAGCTTTCTTT
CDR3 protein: CASSLGDEAFF

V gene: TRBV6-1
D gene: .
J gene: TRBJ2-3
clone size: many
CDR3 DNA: TGTGCCAGCAGTGTTCTGTCCGCGGGGGCAGTCACAGATACGCAGTATTTT
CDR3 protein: CASSVLSAGAVTDTQYF

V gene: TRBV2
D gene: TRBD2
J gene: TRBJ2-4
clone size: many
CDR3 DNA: TGTGCCAGCAGACTAGCGGGAGAAAACATTCAGTACTTC
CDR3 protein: CASRLAGENIQYF

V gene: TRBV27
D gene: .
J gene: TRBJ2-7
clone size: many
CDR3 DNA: TGTGCCAGCAGTTTAGGGGTCCTGAGCTCCTACGAGCAGTACTTC
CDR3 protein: CASSLGVLSSYEQYF

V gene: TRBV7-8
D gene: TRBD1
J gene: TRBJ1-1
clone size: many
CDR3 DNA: TGTGCCAGCAGCTTAAACAGGGGGGCTGGTGGGGAAGCTTTCTTT
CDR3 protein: CASSLNRGAGGEAFF

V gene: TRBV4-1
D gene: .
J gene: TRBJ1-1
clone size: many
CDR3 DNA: TGCGCCAGCAGCCAAGGGAGGGGGGAAGGGGCTGAAGCTTTCTTT
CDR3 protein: CASSQGRGEGAEAFF

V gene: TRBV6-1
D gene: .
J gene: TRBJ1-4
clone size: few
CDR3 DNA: TGTGCCAGCACTTCGCAGGGAGGCTCTAATGAAAAACTGTTTTTT
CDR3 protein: CASTSQGGSNEKLFF

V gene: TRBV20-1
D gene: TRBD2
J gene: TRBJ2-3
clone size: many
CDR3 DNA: TGCAGTGCTAGAGCCCCTAGCGGAATCACAGATACGCAGTATTTT
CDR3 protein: CSARAPSGITDTQYF

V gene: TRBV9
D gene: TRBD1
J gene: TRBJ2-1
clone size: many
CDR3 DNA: TGTGCCAGTCGTCGGGGACAGGGTTCGCAAGGCGATGAGCAGTTCTTC
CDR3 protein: CASRRGQGSQGDEQFF

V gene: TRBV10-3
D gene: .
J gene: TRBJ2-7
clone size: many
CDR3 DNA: TGTGCCATCAGTGTAGGGGACATACGCTACGAGCAGTACTTC
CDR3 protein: CAISVGDIRYEQYF

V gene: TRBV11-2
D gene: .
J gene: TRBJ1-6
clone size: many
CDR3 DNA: TGTGCCAGCAGCTTCAGGGACTATAATTCACCCCTCCACTTT
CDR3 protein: CASSFRDYNSPLHF

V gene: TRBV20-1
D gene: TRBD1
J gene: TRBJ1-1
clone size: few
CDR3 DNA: TGCAGTGCTACTCCCTCCACAGGGGCTAGGAACACTGAAGCTTTCTTT
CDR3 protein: CSATPSTGARNTEAFF

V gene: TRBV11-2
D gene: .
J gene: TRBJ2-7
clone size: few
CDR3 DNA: TGTGCCAGCAGCTCGGGCCCCCGGGTCGGCGAGCAGTACTTC
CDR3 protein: CASSSGPRVGEQYF

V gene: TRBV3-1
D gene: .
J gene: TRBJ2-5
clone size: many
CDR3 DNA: TGTGCCAGCAGCCAAGATCGCCCAATCCAAGAGACCCAGTACTTC
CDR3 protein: CASSQDRPIQETQYF

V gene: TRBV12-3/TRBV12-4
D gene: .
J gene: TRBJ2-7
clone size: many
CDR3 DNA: TGTGCCAGCAGTTTATTCGGGACGGACTACGAGCAGTACTTC
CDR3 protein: CASSLFGTDYEQYF

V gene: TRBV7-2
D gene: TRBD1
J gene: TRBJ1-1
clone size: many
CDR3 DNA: TGTGCCAGCAGCTTAGCCAGGGGGAGAGCTTTCTTT
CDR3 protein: CASSLARGRAFF

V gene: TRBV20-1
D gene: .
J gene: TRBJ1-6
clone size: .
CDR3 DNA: TGCAGTGCTAGAGAAGGGGTCCCCTATAATTCACCCCTCCACTTT
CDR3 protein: CSAREGVPYNSPLHF

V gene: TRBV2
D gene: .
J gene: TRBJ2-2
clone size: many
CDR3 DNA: TGTGCCAGCAGTGGAGCCTCTGGGAGGGAGCTGTTTTTT
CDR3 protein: CASSGASGRELFF

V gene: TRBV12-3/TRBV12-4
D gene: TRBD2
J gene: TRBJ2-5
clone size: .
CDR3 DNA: TGTGCCAGCAGTTCTGGGACTAGCAGAGAGACCCAGTACTTC
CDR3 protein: CASSSGTSRETQYF

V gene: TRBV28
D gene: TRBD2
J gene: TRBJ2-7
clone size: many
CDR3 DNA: TGTGCCAGCAGTGAAATGGGCGGGGGGGCGGCTTACTACGAGCAGTACTTC
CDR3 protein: CASSEMGGGAAYYEQYF

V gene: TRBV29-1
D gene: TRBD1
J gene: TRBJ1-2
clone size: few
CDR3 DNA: TGCAGCGTTGAGACAGGACAGGGCGTAAGAGGCTACACCTTC
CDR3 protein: CSVETGQGVRGYTF

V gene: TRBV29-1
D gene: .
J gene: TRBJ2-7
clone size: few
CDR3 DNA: TGCAGCGTTGAAAGCACATACTACGAGCAGTACTTC
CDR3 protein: CSVESTYYEQYF